This T cell receptor beta chain comes out of a study of cytomegalovirus exposure and HLA in healthy donors. As concerns this clone: Its antigen is unidentified.

Trimming cost V 0 bases and J 8 bases; bases outside gene matches: 7. The germline CDR1 and CDR2 sequences are SGDLS and YYNGEE. This CDR3 comprises 16 residues. The PCR made use of 60 Vbeta and 13 Jbeta primers. Only in-frame clones appear in the TCRdb table, and some are missing; sequencing was by immunoSEQ multiplex PCR. The repertoire holds 130,000 or so clones, with 65% to 90% as singletons. Study results and caveats: TRBV6-2, TRBV6-3 and some other V segments were unresolvable in 87-base-pair reads.

The rearrangement uses TRBV9 and TRBJ1-6, with 8 bases aligning to TRBD1. The TCR sequence derives from a woman aged 18-35 years in good health and CMV-seropositive. The sequencing sample was made of PBMCs. CDR3 DNA: TGTGCCAGCAGCGTAGGGGGTACAGGGGGTTATTCACCCCTCCACTTT. Translated, it gives CASSVGGTGGYSPLHF.